The 24 T cell receptor beta chains presented below share a single source sample, sequenced in a study of post-analysis software for immune sequencing data. General study findings and limits: When patients were compared with controls, a handful of TRBV segments were more frequent, TRBV5-6, TRBV5-1 and TRBV20-1 among them.

These receptors have no known antigen. Prepared TCR beta cDNA libraries contained unique molecular identifiers. TCRdb reprocessed the PCR reads via MiXCR and lists one record per CDR3 protein. The sample contains more than 500,000 distinct CDR3 sequences, around 34% of which appear only once. Sequenced sample: blood. The receptor set was obtained from a girl under 18 with multiple sclerosis.

This clonotype was seen a few times. The chain combines TRBV12-3 or TRBV12-4 with TRBJ1-2; D call uncertain. V dropped 6 bases and J dropped 5 bases, with 22 bases sitting between them. CDR3 length: 16 residues. CDR3 bases: TGTGCCAGCAGCCGATTCGATACCCCGAAGAAATATGGCTACACCTTC. Translation gives CASSRFDTPKKYGYTF.

The gene calls are TRBV5-1 and TRBJ1-2, with 9 bases identical to TRBD1. V lost 4 bases, J lost 3 bases, and 4 bases stayed unmatched. The CDR3 loop spans 14 amino acids. The V gene's germline CDR1 is SGHRS and CDR2 YFSETQ. The CDR3: CASSGTGLDYGYTF. The CDR3 DNA is TGCGCCAGCAGCGGGACAGGGTTGGACTATGGCTACACCTTC.

This chain joins TRBV5-1 and TRBJ2-1, with TRBD2 matching over 11 bases. There are 14 residues in the CDR3. Trimming removed 0 bases from V and 10 bases from J; junction bases left unmatched: 3. CDR1 SGHRS and CDR2 YFSETQ come from the germline V gene. CDR3 nucleotides: TGCGCCAGCAGCTTGGCGGTAGCGGGGGGGGAGCAGTTCTTC. Protein: CASSLAVAGGEQFF.

The rearrangement links TRBV20-1 to TRBJ2-1, with 11 bases lining up with TRBD2. This CDR3 comprises 19 residues. Germline V gene sequence: CDR1 DFQATT, CDR2 SNEGSKA (reference sequence). V lost 2 bases to trimming and J lost 0 bases; unmatched junction nucleotides: 12. The CDR3 bases are TGCAGTGCTAGACCGGAAACACTAGCGGGGGATAGCTCCTACAATGAGCAGTTCTTC. Translating gives CSARPETLAGDSSYNEQFF.

This chain uses TRBV24-1 with TRBJ2-7; TRBD1 agrees at 7 bases. This CDR3 spans 17 amino acids. Germline V CDR1 and CDR2: KGHDR, SFDVKD. Trimming cost V 3 bases and J 0 bases; bases outside gene matches: 10. The CDR3 coding sequence is TGTGCCACCAGTGATCGGAAAGACAGGGTTGCCTCCTACGAGCAGTACTTC. It codes for CATSDRKDRVASYEQYF.

The rearrangement uses TRBV9 and TRBJ2-3; 10 bases are a match to TRBD2. V was pared by 4 bases and J by 4 bases, with 12 bases of the junction left unmatched. This CDR3 comprises 17 residues. The germline CDR1 and CDR2 sequences are SGDLS and YYNGEE. CDR3 sequence (DNA): TGTGCCAGCAGCCCCTGGAGCGGGGGGGCCTACCCAGATACGCAGTATTTT. Amino acids: CASSPWSGGAYPDTQYF.

This clonotype was detected only a few times. The chain is built from TRBV11-2 and TRBJ2-3; the match to TRBD2 covers 7 bases. Germline CDR1 and CDR2: SGHAT and FQNNGV. V gave up 5 bases and J gave up 4 bases; unmatched junction bases: 9. This CDR3 contains 15 residues. The DNA for the CDR3 is TGTGCCAGCAGCCGTTGGGGCGGGGGTGCAGATACGCAGTATTTT. The encoded protein is CASSRWGGGADTQYF.

As DNA, the CDR3 is TGTGCCAGCAGAGCTTTCGCGAGCTCCTATAATTCACCCCTCCACTTT. As protein: CASRAFASSYNSPLHF. J is TRBJ1-6 and V is TRBV6-6; D gene ambiguous. Germline V CDR1 and CDR2: MNHNY, SVGAGI (reference sequence). V lost 6 bases and J lost 0, with 12 bases in between. This CDR3 has 16 residues.

The chain has TRBV28 and TRBJ2-5; 9 positions agree with TRBD2. Germline V gene lookup returns CDR1 MDHEN and CDR2 SYDVKM. The CDR3 consists of 13 residues. V dropped 9 bases and J dropped 5; count of bases not matched to a gene: 7. The CDR3 loop is CASSGGGVETQYF. CDR3 in DNA: TGTGCCAGTAGCGGGGGAGGGGTTGAGACCCAGTACTTC.

On this clonotype itself: Relative to the germline gene, one junction end is altered; a read error may explain this. The J gene is TRBJ2-1, the V gene TRBV7-3; either TRBD1 or TRBD2 may fit D (6 bases each). The CDR3 runs 17 residues. CDR1 SGHTA and CDR2 FQGTGA come from the germline V gene. The CDR3 sequence is CACSLGMGGLSYNEQFF. CDR3 nucleotides: TGTGCCTGCAGCTTGGGCATGGGGGGCCTTTCCTACAATGAGCAGTTCTTC.

Notes on this clonotype: One junction end does not reproduce the germline sequence, and a read error may be involved. The chain uses TRBV12-3 or TRBV12-4 and TRBJ2-5; 11 bases are a match to TRBD2. There are 14 residues in the CDR3. CDR3 DNA sequence: TGTACCAGCAGGGGACTAGCGGACTACAATGAGCAGTACTTC. Its protein is CTSRGLADYNEQYF.

The chain combines TRBV5-5 with TRBJ2-7; TRBD2 matches at 15 bases. The CDR3 totals 16 residues. V shed 3 bases and J 6 bases; nucleotides not matched to a gene: 7. Germline V gives CDR1 SGHKS, CDR2 YYEKEE (reference sequence). The CDR3 protein is CASSSGLAGGTREQYF. The CDR3 coding sequence is TGTGCCAGCAGCTCGGGACTAGCGGGGGGTACACGCGAGCAGTACTTC.

The chain is built from TRBV7-3 and TRBJ1-1; possibly TRBD1 for D (5 bases). CDR3 size: 16 residues. CDR1 and CDR2 (germline): SGHTA, FQGTGA. V was shortened by 2 bases and J by 1 base, with 14 bases between the two germline ends. CDR3 DNA: TGTGCCAGCAGCTTATATGGGGGGTCCCGGAACACTGAAGCTTTCTTT. This codes for CASSLYGGSRNTEAFF.

V and J are TRBV10-3 and TRBJ2-5, with TRBD1 as a possible D gene (7 bases). Germline values: CDR1 ENHRY, CDR2 SYGVKD. The CDR3 contains 15 residues. Trimming removed 0 bases from V and 11 bases from J, with 19 bases in between. DNA of the CDR3: TGTGCCATCAGTGAGTCGTTTCGGAGGGGGCAAGAGCAGTACTTC. It is translated as CAISESFRRGQEQYF.

This clonotype was counted a few times. The chain has TRBV7-9 and TRBJ2-5; D possibly corresponds to TRBD2 (6 bases). The assigned J gene may be wrong: the sequence end matches TRBJ2-7 better. The CDR3 has 15 residues. From germline, CDR1 is SEHNR and CDR2 FQNEAQ (reference sequence). CDR3 coding DNA: TGTGCCAGCAGCAACGAGTCCGGGGGAACTCACGAGCAGTACTTC. Translated, it gives CASSNESGGTHEQYF.

Concerning this clonotype: The junction departs from the called germline gene at one end, perhaps through a read error. The chain couples TRBV6-5 to TRBJ2-4; maybe TRBD2 (7 bases). Germline CDR1 MNHEY, CDR2 SVGAGI. This CDR3 has 16 residues. Written as DNA, the CDR3 is TGTGCCAGCAGCAAACTTTTACGGGGGGCCAAAAACACTCAGTACTTC. Translated, it gives CASSKLLRGAKNTQYF.

V and J are TRBV9 and TRBJ1-2; D call uncertain. Germline V lookup: CDR1 SGDLS, CDR2 YYNGEE. The CDR3 is made up of 15 amino acids. V was clipped by 2 bases and J by 4 bases, with 15 bases between them. CDR3 nucleotide sequence: TGTGCCAGCAGCGTCGACTCCGGGTCCACCTATGGCTACACCTTC. This gives the protein CASSVDSGSTYGYTF.

This clonotype was counted a few times. The chain recombines TRBV5-4 with TRBJ2-3, with 9 bases lining up with TRBD1. The CDR3 totals 14 residues. CDR1 is SGHNT and CDR2 is YYREEE in the germline V gene (reference sequence). The V and J ends lost 3 bases and 5 bases, in that order; junction bases with no gene match: 4. The CDR3, as DNA: TGTGCCAGCAGCTCGGGACAGGGAATAGATACGCAGTATTTT. It specifies CASSSGQGIDTQYF.

This clonotype was seen only a few times. J is TRBJ1-2 and V is TRBV6-6, with 7 bases that match TRBD1. CDR1 is MNHNY, CDR2 SVGAGI, per germline (reference sequence). J was trimmed by 7 bases and V by 6 bases; bases with no gene match: 8. The CDR3 is 13 amino acids. CDR3 DNA: TGTGCCAGCAGCCCACAACAGGGGATTGGCTACACCTTC. It specifies CASSPQQGIGYTF.

The J gene is TRBJ2-3, the V gene TRBV11-1; perhaps TRBD2 as D (5 bases). CDR3 size: 16 residues. Germline V gene sequence: CDR1 SGHAT, CDR2 FQDESV (reference sequence). Trimming shortened V by 3 bases and J by 3 bases, and 16 bases separated the two germline ends. The CDR3 nucleotides read TGTGCCAGCAGCTTGAGAGGACTTACCCTAACAGATACGCAGTATTTT. Translation: CASSLRGLTLTDTQYF. Complete variable domain (other parts from reference TRBV11-1 and TRBJ2-3): EAEVAQSPRYKITEKSQAVAFWCDPISGHATLYWYRQILGQGPELLVQFQDESVVDDSQLPKDRFSAERLKGVDSTLKIQPAELGDSAMYLCASSLRGLTLTDTQYFGPGTRLTVL.

This clonotype turned up a few times. V is TRBV29-1 and J is TRBJ2-5; 10 bases fit TRBD2. Trimming removed 5 bases from V and 3 bases from J; junction bases left unmatched: 12. This CDR3 is 16 amino acids long. Germline-derived CDR1 and CDR2 are SQVTM and ANQGSEA. CDR3 amino acids: CSVPISLAGGKETQYF. CDR3 nucleotides: TGCAGCGTTCCCATCTCGTTAGCGGGGGGTAAAGAGACCCAGTACTTC.

The rearrangement joins TRBV20-1 to TRBJ2-5, with 8 bases identical to TRBD2. Germline loops: CDR1 DFQATT, CDR2 SNEGSKA (reference sequence). V lost 6 bases and J lost 5; bases outside the gene matches: 14. The CDR3 totals 15 residues. CDR3 region: CSAPTVGGASETQYF. CDR3 sequence (DNA): TGCAGTGCCCCTACCGTCGGGGGGGCCTCGGAGACCCAGTACTTC.

In its sample, this clonotype was seen a few times. V usage is TRBV7-9 and J usage is TRBJ1-4; D gene ambiguous. The CDR3 contains 17 residues. With 3 bases removed from V and 0 bases from J, the gap between germline ends came to 14 bases. Germline V gene data show CDR1 as SEHNR and CDR2 as FQNEAQ (reference sequence). CDR3 region: CASSLLTGLTTNEKLFF. The CDR3 DNA is TGTGCCAGCAGCTTGTTGACGGGGTTAACAACTAATGAAAAACTGTTTTTT.

This clonotype has just a few counts. The J gene is TRBJ2-7, the V gene TRBV6-2 or TRBV6-3, with 10 bases lining up with TRBD1. The CDR3 sequence is 12 residues long. Per germline, CDR1 MNHEY and CDR2 SVGEGT. The junction had 1 base not matched to a gene; V was cut back by 6 bases and J by 5 bases. This CDR3 reads CASRTGGDEQYF. The CDR3 coding sequence is TGTGCCAGCAGGACAGGGGGCGACGAGCAGTACTTC.